This T cell receptor beta chain was profiled in a study of T cell responses to AZD1222 COVID-19 vaccine. The V gene's germline CDR1 is SGHDN and CDR2 FVKESK. Trimming took off 4 bases at V and 0 bases at J, with 16 bases between the two ends. CDR3 length: 17 amino acids. Clones were read by immunoSEQ multiplex PCR, and TCRdb kept only the in-frame ones, dropping some. The sample shows tens of thousands of clones, roughly 92% of them seen only once. This TCR derives from an adult who received the AZD1222 COVID-19 vaccine. The input for sequencing was peripheral blood, taken 28 days after the second AZD1222 dose. The gene calls are TRBV14 and TRBJ2-1; D possibly corresponds to TRBD2 (5 bases). The CDR3 sequence: CASSPLPRGSSYNEQFF. Written as DNA, the CDR3 is TGTGCCAGCAGCCCCTTGCCCCGGGGAAGCTCCTACAATGAGCAGTTCTTC.